These T cell receptor beta chains were read from a single sample in a study of metastatic and nonmetastatic thyroid tumors. TCRdb recomputed clones from the PCR reads via MiXCR. The table includes over 50,000 clones, 25% to 30% detected once. Source material: blood. These receptors came from a female donor with papillary thyroid cancer or a benign thyroid nodule (not recorded which). Some clones in this sample may be carry-over from other donors' samples. Both conserved end residues are part of each CDR3. Each record gives: D gene, clone size, CDR3 length, J gene, V gene, CDR3 protein, CDR3 DNA. D genes are given only for firm matches. Clone size is not always given. Where it is, it says once, few, many or a class for expanded clones.

d_call: TRBD2; clone_size: many; cdr3_length: 17; j_call: TRBJ2-5; v_call: TRBV19; cdr3_aa: CASSLTSGRRDKETQYF; cdr3_nt: TGTGCCAGTAGTCTGACTAGCGGGAGGCGGGATAAAGAGACCCAGTACTTC
d_call: NA; clone_size: NA; cdr3_length: 14; j_call: TRBJ2-7; v_call: TRBV2; cdr3_aa: CALEQPRGGYEQYF; cdr3_nt: TGTGCCCTAGAACAGCCGCGTGGGGGTTACGAGCAGTACTTC
d_call: NA; clone_size: NA; cdr3_length: 13; j_call: TRBJ2-7; v_call: TRBV7-2; cdr3_aa: CASSSGFGVEQYF; cdr3_nt: TGTGCCAGCAGTTCCGGATTCGGGGTCGAGCAGTACTTC
d_call: NA; clone_size: many; cdr3_length: 16; j_call: TRBJ2-1; v_call: TRBV6-2/TRBV6-3; cdr3_aa: CASSYFLGKDHVEQFF; cdr3_nt: TGTGCCAGCAGTTACTTTCTGGGGAAGGACCACGTTGAGCAGTTCTTC
d_call: TRBD1; clone_size: NA; cdr3_length: 15; j_call: TRBJ1-2; v_call: TRBV20-1; cdr3_aa: CSAHERQGLTDGYTF; cdr3_nt: TGCAGTGCTCATGAACGACAGGGCCTCACTGATGGCTACACCTTC
d_call: NA; clone_size: NA; cdr3_length: 11; j_call: TRBJ2-1; v_call: TRBV6-1; cdr3_aa: CASLSYNEQFF; cdr3_nt: TGTGCCAGCTTGTCCTACAATGAGCAGTTCTTC
d_call: TRBD1; clone_size: few; cdr3_length: 17; j_call: TRBJ1-5; v_call: TRBV27; cdr3_aa: CASSLAGGQGSNQPQHF; cdr3_nt: TGTGCCAGCAGTTTAGCCGGGGGACAGGGAAGCAATCAGCCCCAGCATTTT
d_call: NA; clone_size: once; cdr3_length: 16; j_call: TRBJ1-2; v_call: TRBV4-1; cdr3_aa: CASSQDMRRWNYGYTF; cdr3_nt: TGCGCCAGCAGCCAAGATATGCGCAGATGGAACTATGGCTACACCTTC
d_call: NA; clone_size: few; cdr3_length: 13; j_call: TRBJ2-1; v_call: TRBV24-1; cdr3_aa: CATSVSPWDEQFF; cdr3_nt: TGTGCCACCAGTGTCTCGCCCTGGGATGAGCAGTTCTTC
d_call: NA; clone_size: few; cdr3_length: 13; j_call: TRBJ1-1; v_call: TRBV6-2/TRBV6-3; cdr3_aa: CASNTVVNTEAFF; cdr3_nt: TGTGCCAGCAATACAGTGGTGAACACTGAAGCTTTCTTT
d_call: TRBD2; clone_size: NA; cdr3_length: 16; j_call: TRBJ2-3; v_call: TRBV11-2; cdr3_aa: CASSTGTSGGTDTQYF; cdr3_nt: TGTGCCAGCAGCACCGGGACTAGCGGTGGGACAGATACGCAGTATTTT
d_call: TRBD1; clone_size: few; cdr3_length: 16; j_call: TRBJ1-2; v_call: TRBV20-1; cdr3_aa: CSARGRGQGNGYGYTF; cdr3_nt: TGCAGTGCTAGAGGGCGGGGACAGGGGAATGGGTATGGCTACACCTTC
d_call: NA; clone_size: NA; cdr3_length: 14; j_call: TRBJ2-3; v_call: TRBV30; cdr3_aa: CAWSRAGAGDTQYF; cdr3_nt: TGTGCCTGGAGTCGGGCAGGGGCGGGGGATACGCAGTATTTT
d_call: NA; clone_size: many; cdr3_length: 14; j_call: TRBJ2-2; v_call: TRBV5-1; cdr3_aa: CASSLEGYTGELFF; cdr3_nt: TGCGCCAGCAGCTTGGAAGGATACACCGGGGAGCTGTTTTTT
d_call: NA; clone_size: many; cdr3_length: 15; j_call: TRBJ2-1; v_call: TRBV27; cdr3_aa: CASSSLPFQAATQFF; cdr3_nt: TGTGCCAGCAGTTCTCTACCTTTCCAGGCTGCGACACAGTTCTTC
d_call: NA; clone_size: many; cdr3_length: 13; j_call: TRBJ2-1; v_call: TRBV12-3/TRBV12-4; cdr3_aa: CASTPGPYNEQFF; cdr3_nt: TGTGCCAGCACCCCCGGGCCGTACAATGAGCAGTTCTTC
d_call: NA; clone_size: few; cdr3_length: 16; j_call: TRBJ1-6; v_call: TRBV28; cdr3_aa: CASSFPSPGAGSPLHF; cdr3_nt: TGTGCCAGCAGTTTCCCCTCGCCGGGGGCTGGTTCACCCCTCCACTTT
d_call: NA; clone_size: medium-sized; cdr3_length: 14; j_call: TRBJ2-7; v_call: TRBV19; cdr3_aa: CASSMIGRPYEQYF; cdr3_nt: TGTGCCAGTAGTATGATAGGTCGTCCCTACGAGCAGTACTTC
d_call: NA; clone_size: large; cdr3_length: 13; j_call: TRBJ2-1; v_call: TRBV20-1; cdr3_aa: CSARGGSYNEQFF; cdr3_nt: TGCAGTGCCAGGGGGGGCTCCTACAATGAGCAGTTCTTC
d_call: NA; clone_size: many; cdr3_length: 17; j_call: TRBJ2-6; v_call: TRBV5-1; cdr3_aa: CASSLDAQGSGANVLTF; cdr3_nt: TGCGCCAGCAGCTTGGACGCCCAGGGCTCTGGGGCCAACGTCCTGACTTTC
d_call: NA; clone_size: few; cdr3_length: 9; j_call: TRBJ2-1; v_call: TRBV6-7; cdr3_aa: CASSHEQFF; cdr3_nt: TGTGCCAGCAGCCACGAGCAGTTCTTC
d_call: TRBD1; clone_size: NA; cdr3_length: 14; j_call: TRBJ2-1; v_call: TRBV20-1; cdr3_aa: CSAGPGQSYNEQFF; cdr3_nt: TGCAGTGCGGGTCCGGGACAGAGCTACAATGAGCAGTTCTTC
d_call: NA; clone_size: NA; cdr3_length: 13; j_call: TRBJ1-1; v_call: TRBV7-8; cdr3_aa: CASSLQGRTEAFF; cdr3_nt: TGTGCCAGCAGCTTACAGGGGAGGACTGAAGCTTTCTTT
d_call: NA; clone_size: NA; cdr3_length: 15; j_call: TRBJ2-2; v_call: TRBV7-3; cdr3_aa: CASSFAGRNTGELFF; cdr3_nt: TGTGCCAGCAGCTTCGCGGGCCGCAACACCGGGGAGCTGTTTTTT
d_call: TRBD2; clone_size: medium-sized; cdr3_length: 15; j_call: TRBJ2-7; v_call: TRBV15; cdr3_aa: CATSSNVGLAIEQYF; cdr3_nt: TGTGCCACCAGCAGTAACGTGGGACTAGCGATAGAGCAGTACTTC
d_call: TRBD1; clone_size: once; cdr3_length: 13; j_call: TRBJ1-2; v_call: TRBV11-2; cdr3_aa: CASSPGQAYGYTF; cdr3_nt: TGTGCCAGCAGCCCGGGACAGGCCTATGGCTACACCTTC
d_call: NA; clone_size: many; cdr3_length: 16; j_call: TRBJ2-7; v_call: TRBV4-3; cdr3_aa: CASSHGVLGGSYEQYF; cdr3_nt: TGCGCCAGCAGCCACGGGGTTCTGGGTGGGTCATACGAGCAGTACTTC
d_call: TRBD1; clone_size: many; cdr3_length: 13; j_call: TRBJ1-1; v_call: TRBV18; cdr3_aa: CASSPGQGAEAFF; cdr3_nt: TGTGCCAGCTCACCGGGACAGGGGGCTGAAGCTTTCTTT
d_call: NA; clone_size: NA; cdr3_length: 12; j_call: TRBJ1-1; v_call: TRBV28; cdr3_aa: CASTWGGTEAFF; cdr3_nt: TGTGCCAGCACATGGGGGGGCACTGAAGCTTTCTTT
d_call: NA; clone_size: NA; cdr3_length: 18; j_call: TRBJ2-6; v_call: TRBV24-1; cdr3_aa: CATSLTGSMASGANVLTF; cdr3_nt: TGTGCCACCAGTTTAACCGGGTCGATGGCCTCTGGGGCCAACGTCCTGACTTTC
d_call: NA; clone_size: few; cdr3_length: 12; j_call: TRBJ1-2; v_call: TRBV28; cdr3_aa: CASSLSNYGYTF; cdr3_nt: TGTGCCAGCAGTTTGTCTAACTATGGCTACACCTTC
d_call: TRBD1; clone_size: many; cdr3_length: 12; j_call: TRBJ1-1; v_call: TRBV28; cdr3_aa: CASSPPDRAAFF; cdr3_nt: TGTGCCAGCAGTCCTCCGGACAGGGCAGCTTTCTTT
d_call: TRBD2; clone_size: NA; cdr3_length: 14; j_call: TRBJ2-7; v_call: TRBV6-1; cdr3_aa: CASSGTSGNREQYF; cdr3_nt: TGTGCCAGCAGTGGGACTAGCGGGAACCGCGAGCAGTACTTC
d_call: TRBD1; clone_size: few; cdr3_length: 15; j_call: TRBJ1-5; v_call: TRBV27; cdr3_aa: CASSPGTGAAQPQHF; cdr3_nt: TGTGCCAGCAGCCCCGGGACAGGGGCGGCTCAGCCCCAGCATTTT
d_call: NA; clone_size: few; cdr3_length: 12; j_call: TRBJ2-7; v_call: TRBV28; cdr3_aa: CASSPRWWEQYF; cdr3_nt: TGTGCCAGCAGTCCCCGATGGTGGGAGCAGTACTTC
d_call: NA; clone_size: few; cdr3_length: 15; j_call: TRBJ2-1; v_call: TRBV27; cdr3_aa: CASSFGQGFRKEQFF; cdr3_nt: TGTGCCAGCAGTTTCGGGCAGGGTTTCCGTAAGGAGCAGTTCTTC
d_call: NA; clone_size: few; cdr3_length: 13; j_call: TRBJ2-2; v_call: TRBV12-3/TRBV12-4; cdr3_aa: CASGNIDTGELFF; cdr3_nt: TGTGCCAGCGGTAATATTGACACCGGGGAGCTGTTTTTT
d_call: TRBD2; clone_size: NA; cdr3_length: 16; j_call: TRBJ2-7; v_call: TRBV28; cdr3_aa: CASRKYLAAQAHEQYF; cdr3_nt: TGTGCCAGCCGAAAATACCTAGCGGCTCAGGCCCACGAGCAGTACTTC
d_call: NA; clone_size: few; cdr3_length: 13; j_call: TRBJ1-2; v_call: TRBV2; cdr3_aa: CASSDTYPYGYTF; cdr3_nt: TGTGCCAGCAGTGATACATATCCTTATGGCTACACCTTC
d_call: NA; clone_size: NA; cdr3_length: 15; j_call: TRBJ2-7; v_call: TRBV5-1; cdr3_aa: CASSPGVSGEWEQYF; cdr3_nt: TGCGCCAGCAGCCCTGGTGTCAGCGGAGAGTGGGAGCAGTACTTC
d_call: TRBD1; clone_size: NA; cdr3_length: 15; j_call: TRBJ2-1; v_call: TRBV5-1; cdr3_aa: CASSHPGQGYNEQFF; cdr3_nt: TGCGCCAGCAGCCACCCGGGACAGGGTTACAATGAGCAGTTCTTC
d_call: NA; clone_size: NA; cdr3_length: 15; j_call: TRBJ1-6; v_call: TRBV12-3/TRBV12-4; cdr3_aa: CASSRKPGLNSPLHF; cdr3_nt: TGTGCCAGCAGCCGAAAGCCCGGGTTAAATTCACCCCTCCACTTT
d_call: NA; clone_size: few; cdr3_length: 13; j_call: TRBJ1-5; v_call: TRBV4-1; cdr3_aa: CASSQGSNQPQHF; cdr3_nt: TGCGCCAGCAGCCAAGGTAGCAATCAGCCCCAGCATTTT
d_call: NA; clone_size: many; cdr3_length: 15; j_call: TRBJ2-2; v_call: TRBV3-1; cdr3_aa: CASSQAQGNTGELFF; cdr3_nt: TGTGCCAGCAGCCAGGCACAGGGGAACACCGGGGAGCTGTTTTTT